The 27 T cell receptor beta chains in this list originate from one sample, sequenced in a study of beta chain features in type 1 diabetes. Study outcomes and limitations: Shortening that was moderate but significant affected the TCRB CDR3s of Type 1 diabetes patients in all four CD4+ subsets.

Reverse transcription of all isolated RNA meant that expressed TCRB transcripts were sequenced. Using immunoSEQ multiplex PCR, the repertoire was profiled, and TCRdb retains in-frame clones only, with some absent. Seen here are 250,000 to 300,000 clones, 24% observed once, and the top ten hold around 0.011%. Their target antigens are unknown. The material sequenced was naive CD4+ T cells from blood. All receptors come from a woman in her twenties or thirties with type 1 diabetes.

CDR3 sequence: CASSTSSGTQETQYF. The CDR3 DNA reads TGTGCCAGTAGTACCTCCTCGGGGACTCAAGAGACCCAGTACTTC. V and J are TRBV19 and TRBJ2-5; maybe TRBD2 (6 bases). Trimming cost V 4 bases and J 2 bases, with 14 bases left between them. Germline values: CDR1 LNHDA, CDR2 SQIVND (reference sequence). The CDR3 length is 15 residues. Together with reference TRBV19 and TRBJ2-5, the CDR3 gives the full variable domain: DGGITQSPKYLFRKEGQNVTLSCEQNLNHDAMYWYRQDPGQGLRLIYYSQIVNDFQKGDIAEGYSVSREKKESFPLTVTSAQKNPTAFYLCASSTSSGTQETQYFGPGTRLLVL.

A note on this clone: Other nucleotide sequences from this sample produce the same CDR3. V and J are TRBV5-1 and TRBJ1-5, with D tentatively TRBD1 (6 bases). The V gene lost 3 bases and the J gene lost 7 bases, with 11 bases spanning the gap. CDR1 is SGHRS, CDR2 YFSETQ, per germline. The CDR3 is 13 amino acids. CDR3 amino acids: CASSSDREQPQHF. CDR3 nucleotide sequence: TGCGCCAGCAGCTCGGACAGAGAACAGCCCCAGCATTTT.

The chain combines TRBV9 with TRBJ2-1; tentatively, D is TRBD1 (5 bases). The CDR3 contains 13 residues. CDR1 is SGDLS and CDR2 is YYNGEE in the germline V gene. With 0 bases removed from V and 10 bases from J, the gap between germline ends came to 11 bases. CDR3 sequence reads: CASSVEQGGEQFF. CDR3 nucleotides: TGTGCCAGCAGCGTAGAGCAGGGTGGGGAGCAGTTCTTC.

This clone has just a few counts. The chain joins TRBV11-3 to TRBJ2-1, with TRBD2 as a possible D gene (6 bases). Looked up from germline, CDR1 is SGHNT and CDR2 is YENEEA. This CDR3 region has 15 residues. V lost 1 base and J lost 3, with 10 bases in between. The CDR3 loop reads CASSLGGEFYNEQFF. CDR3 nucleotides: TGTGCCAGCAGCTTAGGGGGGGAGTTCTACAATGAGCAGTTCTTC.

In regard to this clone: Other nucleotide sequences in the sample specify the same CDR3. V and J are TRBV30 and TRBJ1-1; the D is unclear. From germline, CDR1 is GTSNPN and CDR2 SVGIG (reference sequence). This CDR3 contains 13 residues. Trimming took 0 bases from V and 3 from J, leaving 8 bases between them. The CDR3: CAWSVQGDTEAFF. CDR3 DNA: TGTGCCTGGAGTGTACAAGGAGACACTGAAGCTTTCTTT. Full variable domain (missing parts from reference TRBV30 and TRBJ1-1): SQTIHQWPATLVQPVGSPLSLECTVEGTSNPNLYWYRQAAGRGLQLLFYSVGIGQISSEVPQNLSASRPQDRQFILSSKKLLLSDSGFYLCAWSVQGDTEAFFGQGTRLTVV.

This clone was found a few times. This rearrangement joins TRBV30 to TRBJ1-1, with D perhaps matching TRBD1 (5 bases). The germline V gene encodes CDR1 GTSNPN and CDR2 SVGIG (reference sequence). CDR3 length: 15 amino acids. The V end was cut by 0 bases, the J end by 0 bases, with 11 bases between. The CDR3 loop is CAWSVGRQLNTEAFF. CDR3 DNA sequence: TGTGCCTGGAGTGTAGGTCGACAGCTGAACACTGAAGCTTTCTTT.

This rearrangement joins TRBV29-1 to TRBJ2-1, with TRBD1 as a possible D gene (6 bases). Germline V CDR1 and CDR2: SQVTM, ANQGSEA. This CDR3 is built from 13 residues. Trimming took 6 bases from V and 0 from J, leaving 9 bases between them. The CDR3 sequence: CSVTGSSYNEQFF. The CDR3 bases are TGCAGCGTGACAGGTAGCTCCTACAATGAGCAGTTCTTC.

This clone was detected only a few times. The chain uses TRBV7-9 and TRBJ2-2; maybe TRBD2 (6 bases). CDR3 size: 15 residues. V was shortened by 5 bases and J by 2 bases, with 12 bases between the two germline ends. Looked up from germline, CDR1 is SEHNR and CDR2 is FQNEAQ (reference sequence). The CDR3 reads CASSPVAVNTGELFF. Here the CDR3 DNA reads TGTGCCAGCAGCCCCGTAGCGGTCAACACCGGGGAGCTGTTTTTT. Combining the CDR3 with reference TRBV7-9 and TRBJ2-2 gives the whole variable domain DTGVSQNPRHKITKRGQNVTFRCDPISEHNRLYWYRQTLGQGPEFLTYFQNEAQLEKSRLLSDRFSAERPKGSFSTLEIQRTEQGDSAMYLCASSPVAVNTGELFFGEGSRLTVL.

The chain is built from TRBV28 and TRBJ2-1; 10 positions agree with TRBD2. V shed 3 bases, J shed 6 bases, and the junction held 5 bases outside the gene matches. This CDR3 is 15 amino acids long. From germline, CDR1 is MDHEN and CDR2 SYDVKM. In DNA form, the CDR3 reads TGTGCCAGCAGTTTCCCTCGGACTAGCGGCAATGAGCAGTTCTTC. It yields the protein CASSFPRTSGNEQFF.

V gene TRBV18 combines with J gene TRBJ1-4; D is uncertain. The CDR3 is 15 residues long. The V end was cut by 3 bases, the J end by 0 bases, with 8 bases between. Germline CDR1 reads KGHSH; CDR2 reads LQKENI. Here the CDR3 DNA reads TGTGCCAGCTCACCGCAGGCTGCAACTAATGAAAAACTGTTTTTT. This sequence encodes CASSPQAATNEKLFF.

The chain uses TRBV29-1 and TRBJ2-2; the match to TRBD1 covers 9 bases. V was pared by 7 bases and J by 2 bases, with 5 bases of the junction left unmatched. The CDR3 totals 14 residues. Germline lookup yields CDR1 SQVTM and CDR2 ANQGSEA. CDR3 sequence: CSARTGANTGELFF. The CDR3 DNA reads as TGCAGCGCCCGGACAGGGGCCAACACCGGGGAGCTGTTTTTT.

This chain connects TRBV29-1 to TRBJ2-4; unclear D gene. CDR3 length equals 12 residues. The germline gives CDR1 SQVTM, CDR2 ANQGSEA. V lost 6 bases to trimming and J lost 0 bases, with 6 bases between them. CDR3 sequence reads: CSVSLAKNIQYF. CDR3 nucleotides: TGCAGCGTATCACTAGCCAAAAACATTCAGTACTTC.

The chain carries TRBV5-5 and TRBJ2-3; 7 nucleotides line up with TRBD1. The CDR3 has 18 residues. CDR1 is SGHKS and CDR2 is YYEKEE in the germline V gene (reference sequence). V was clipped by 4 bases and J by 3 bases; unmatched bases: 17. CDR3 bases: TGTGCCAGCAGCACGGGAAGTCTTGGGCTACAGGGGACAGATACGCAGTATTTT. It is translated as CASSTGSLGLQGTDTQYF. The whole variable domain, filled in from reference TRBV5-5 and TRBJ2-3, reads DAGVTQSPTHLIKTRGQQVTLRCSPISGHKSVSWYQQVLGQGPQFIFQYYEKEERGRGNFPDRFSARQFPNYSSELNVNALLLGDSALYLCASSTGSLGLQGTDTQYFGPGTRLTVL.

In its sample, this clone was seen a few times. V usage is TRBV29-1 and J usage is TRBJ2-1, with D possibly being TRBD2 (6 bases). The CDR3 is 14 residues long. V was trimmed by 4 bases and J by 4 bases, leaving 14 bases between them. CDR1 and CDR2 (germline): SQVTM, ANQGSEA. CDR3 in DNA: TGCAGCGTTGGAGGCGGGAAGGGATACAATGAGCAGTTCTTC. It translates to CSVGGGKGYNEQFF.

The chain carries TRBV2 and TRBJ1-5; D possibly corresponds to TRBD1 (5 bases). Trimming stripped 4 bases from V and 5 bases from J, with 9 bases between. This CDR3 comprises 13 residues. Germline CDR1 and CDR2: SNHLY and FYNNEI. In nucleotides, the CDR3 is TGTGCCAGCAGTGCGGGGGTCTATCAGCCCCAGCATTTT. Protein: CASSAGVYQPQHF. The complete variable domain, with remaining parts taken from reference TRBV2 and TRBJ1-5, reads EPEVTQTPSHQVTQMGQEVILRCVPISNHLYFYWYRQILGQKVEFLVSFYNNEISEKSEIFDDQFSVERPDGSNFTLKIRSTKLEDSAMYFCASSAGVYQPQHFGDGTRLSIL.

The CDR3 coding sequence is TGTGCCAGCCTGAGGCTTGAACTTGAGACCCAGTACTTC. This codes for CASLRLELETQYF. The rearrangement joins TRBV7-8 to TRBJ2-5, with D uncertain. From germline, CDR1 is SGHVS and CDR2 FQNEAQ. This CDR3 is 13 amino acids long. V lost 8 bases to trimming and J lost 5 bases, with 15 bases between them. The variable domain in full, with the rest retrieved from reference TRBV7-8 and TRBJ2-5, is GAGVSQSPRYKVAKRGQDVALRCDPISGHVSLFWYQQALGQGPEFLTYFQNEAQLDKSGLPSDRFFAERPEGSVSTLKIQRTQQEDSAVYLCASLRLELETQYFGPGTRLLVL.

The rearrangement uses TRBV28 and TRBJ1-2; 7 nucleotides line up with TRBD1. CDR3 size: 13 residues. V shed 7 bases and J 1 base; nucleotides not matched to a gene: 3. The germline gives CDR1 MDHEN, CDR2 SYDVKM. The DNA of the CDR3 is TGTGCCAGCACTGACAGGGTTAACTATGGCTACACCTTC. As protein: CASTDRVNYGYTF.

V and J are TRBV20-1 and TRBJ2-7; 8 nucleotides agree with TRBD2. Germline lookup yields CDR1 DFQATT and CDR2 SNEGSKA (reference sequence). Germline trimming cut 4 bases from V and 7 bases from J; bases unmatched to any gene: 3. The CDR3 sequence is 11 residues long. The CDR3 region is CSAKREREQYF. Here the CDR3 DNA reads TGCAGTGCTAAGCGGGAGCGGGAGCAGTACTTC.

This clone was detected only a few times. The chain couples TRBV10-3 to TRBJ1-2; no definite D call. Germline V lookup: CDR1 ENHRY, CDR2 SYGVKD. This CDR3 is built from 13 residues. Trimming shortened V by 7 bases and J by 1 base, and 10 bases separated the two germline ends. The CDR3 spells CAITDGVNYGYTF. The CDR3 DNA follows: TGTGCCATCACCGACGGGGTTAACTATGGCTACACCTTC.

This sequence joins TRBV4-1 and TRBJ1-1; D possibly corresponds to TRBD1 (5 bases). Germline V gene lookup returns CDR1 MGHRA and CDR2 YSYEKL. The CDR3 is made up of 15 amino acids. Trimming took 3 bases from V and 1 from J, leaving 12 bases between them. CDR3 region: CASSQMDTPNTEAFF. The CDR3 nucleotides read TGCGCCAGCAGCCAGATGGACACCCCGAACACTGAAGCTTTCTTT.

This chain uses TRBV7-9 with TRBJ2-2, with a weak D call TRBD1 (6 bases). CDR3 size: 15 residues. V lost 5 bases to trimming and J lost 0 bases, with 10 bases between them. Germline values: CDR1 SEHNR, CDR2 FQNEAQ (reference sequence). CDR3 in amino acids: CASSRGHSNTGELFF. In DNA form, the CDR3 reads TGTGCCAGCAGCCGGGGACACTCGAACACCGGGGAGCTGTTTTTT.

This chain connects TRBV29-1 to TRBJ2-7; 8 bases are shared with TRBD1. The CDR3 runs 13 residues. With 7 bases clipped from V and 4 bases from J, the junction kept 9 bases outside the gene matches. The germline CDR1 and CDR2 sequences are SQVTM and ANQGSEA. Written as DNA, the CDR3 is TGCAGCGCCTCAGGGGGCCGGGGGTACGAGCAGTACTTC. Protein sequence: CSASGGRGYEQYF.

The chain links TRBV7-9 to TRBJ2-7; 9 bases map to TRBD2. The junction had 13 bases not matched to a gene; V was cut back by 5 bases and J by 2 bases. CDR1 SEHNR and CDR2 FQNEAQ come from the germline V gene (reference sequence). The CDR3 is made up of 17 amino acids. The CDR3 loop reads CASSTVAGAQRAYEQYF. Written as DNA, the CDR3 is TGTGCCAGCAGCACGGTAGCGGGAGCGCAGAGAGCCTACGAGCAGTACTTC. The full variable domain, its missing parts supplied by reference TRBV7-9 and TRBJ2-7, is DTGVSQNPRHKITKRGQNVTFRCDPISEHNRLYWYRQTLGQGPEFLTYFQNEAQLEKSRLLSDRFSAERPKGSFSTLEIQRTEQGDSAMYLCASSTVAGAQRAYEQYFGPGTRLTVT.

This clone was detected only a few times. V gene TRBV30 combines with J gene TRBJ1-2; perhaps TRBD1 as D (6 bases). V was pared by 2 bases and J by 3 bases, with 10 bases between. The CDR3 is 13 residues long. Germline V gives CDR1 GTSNPN, CDR2 SVGIG (reference sequence). The CDR3 region is CAWSQDSHYGYTF. CDR3 bases: TGTGCCTGGAGTCAGGACAGCCACTATGGCTACACCTTC.

In this sample, this clone turned up a few times. The chain combines TRBV18 with TRBJ1-2, with 10 bases identical to TRBD1. Germline V CDR1 and CDR2: KGHSH, LQKENI. This CDR3 spans 15 amino acids. J lost 7 bases, V lost 3 bases, and 8 bases had no gene match. CDR3 DNA: TGTGCCAGCTCACCGGCGGACAGGGGGAATCGTGGCTACACCTTC. It codes for CASSPADRGNRGYTF.

This clone appeared a few times. The gene calls are TRBV4-1 and TRBJ2-5, with 11 bases identical to TRBD2. The CDR3 spans 18 residues. The germline CDR1 and CDR2 sequences are MGHRA and YSYEKL. The V gene end was trimmed by 0 bases and the J gene end by 1 base; junction bases not matched to a gene: 7. CDR3 DNA: TGCGCCAGCAGCCAAGAACTAGCGGGAGTGGGGTCCCAAGAGACCCAGTACTTC. Its protein is CASSQELAGVGSQETQYF.

Details on this clone: The sample contains more than one DNA sequence encoding this CDR3. The CDR3 nucleotides are TGTGCCAGCAGCTTGGGCCGGAACTATGGCTACACCTTC. This translates into CASSLGRNYGYTF. The rearrangement joins TRBV5-6 to TRBJ1-2; D not resolved. The V end was cut by 0 bases, the J end by 2 bases, with 5 bases between. Germline values: CDR1 SGHDT, CDR2 YYEEEE. This CDR3 has 13 amino acids.